A selection of T cell receptor beta chains follows, all from one sample in a study of blood T cell repertoires in COVID-19. Profiling relied on immunoSEQ multiplex PCR, and the TCRdb table lists in-frame clones only, not all of them. The table includes 250,000 to 350,000 clones, roughly nine tenths detected once. Sample: PBMCs or T cells enriched from blood (not recorded which). The receptors shown here come from a woman aged 50 to 60 who had been exposed to COVID-19. Each CDR3 is given with its conserved first and last residue. D genes are given only for firm matches. Part of the rows lack a size; the others show once, few, many or a class for expanded clones.

D gene,J gene,V gene,clone size,CDR3 protein,CDR3 DNA
-,TRBJ1-1,TRBV10-3,-,CAISGTWDMNTEAFF,TGTGCCATCAGTGGGACATGGGACATGAACACTGAAGCTTTCTTT
-,TRBJ2-6,TRBV3-1/TRBV3-2,-,CASSLRGSGANVLTF,TGTGCCAGCAGCCTCAGGGGTTCTGGGGCCAACGTCCTGACTTTC
-,TRBJ1-2,TRBV21-1,-,CASSKGTRHRYGYTF,TGTGCCAGCAGCAAAGGTACCAGACATCGGTATGGCTACACCTTC
-,TRBJ1-1,TRBV29-1,-,CSVEERSEAFF,TGCAGCGTTGAAGAGCGTAGCGAAGCTTTCTTT
TRBD2,TRBJ2-2,TRBV10-3,-,CAISVRLAGASSTGELFF,TGTGCCATCAGTGTTAGGCTAGCGGGGGCCTCGAGCACCGGGGAGCTGTTTTTT
-,TRBJ1-1,TRBV2,-,CASRPVGPMNTEAFF,TGTGCCAGCAGACCCGTGGGCCCCATGAACACTGAAGCTTTCTTT
-,TRBJ2-5,TRBV3-1/TRBV3-2,-,CASSQAEQQLAETQYF,TGTGCCAGCAGCCAAGCAGAGCAGCAATTAGCAGAGACCCAGTACTTC
TRBD1,TRBJ1-5,TRBV28,-,CASRTPTGGGQPQHF,TGTGCCAGCAGGACACCAACAGGGGGAGGTCAGCCCCAGCATTTT
TRBD1,TRBJ2-2,TRBV28,-,CASSLWGTGPTGELFF,TGTGCCAGCAGTTTATGGGGGACAGGGCCCACCGGGGAGCTGTTTTTT
-,TRBJ1-1,TRBV2,-,CASSEGGGVRDTEAFF,TGTGCCAGCAGTGAAGGTGGGGGGGTGAGGGACACTGAAGCTTTCTTT
-,TRBJ1-5,TRBV19,-,CASSMEEGGILVFQPQHF,TGTGCCAGTAGTATGGAAGAAGGGGGAATCTTAGTATTTCAGCCCCAGCATTTT
TRBD1,TRBJ2-7,TRBV5-1,-,CASSGGTGKSEQYF,TGCGCCAGCAGCGGAGGGACAGGGAAGTCCGAGCAGTACTTC
TRBD2,TRBJ2-5,TRBV5-8,-,CASSLGGTSGETQYF,TGTGCCAGCAGCTTGGGCGGGACTAGCGGAGAGACCCAGTACTTC
-,TRBJ2-5,TRBV11-2,-,CASSTPMEGFQETQYF,TGTGCCAGCAGCACCCCCATGGAGGGCTTCCAAGAGACCCAGTACTTC
TRBD2,TRBJ2-2,TRBV12-3/TRBV12-4,few,CASTGGPEGELFF,TGTGCCAGCACGGGGGGGCCCGAGGGGGAGCTGTTTTTT
TRBD1,TRBJ1-4,TRBV7-8,-,CASSLEGQVVEKLFF,TGTGCCAGCAGCTTAGAGGGACAGGTAGTCGAAAAACTGTTTTTT
-,TRBJ1-4,TRBV19,-,CASSLSEKLFF,TGTGCCAGTAGTCTGAGCGAAAAACTGTTTTTT
TRBD1,TRBJ2-7,TRBV28,-,CASSLRGLVYEQYF,TGTGCCAGCAGTTTGAGGGGGCTAGTCTACGAGCAGTACTTC
-,TRBJ2-5,TRBV11-2,-,CASSLDLWGPGETQYF,TGTGCCAGCAGCTTAGACCTGTGGGGGCCAGGAGAGACCCAGTACTTC
TRBD2,TRBJ2-4,TRBV19,-,CASSTLAGGRNIQYF,TGTGCCAGTAGTACGTTAGCGGGGGGTAGAAACATTCAGTACTTC
TRBD1,TRBJ1-5,TRBV2,-,CASSEGQGGNQPQHF,TGTGCCAGCAGTGAGGGACAGGGAGGCAATCAGCCCCAGCATTTT
TRBD1,TRBJ2-3,TRBV5-1,once,CASRSDRAPDTQYF,TGCGCCAGCAGGTCGGACAGGGCGCCAGATACGCAGTATTTT
TRBD1,TRBJ1-1,TRBV7-2,-,CASSLTGGPTEAFF,TGTGCCAGCAGCTTGACAGGGGGCCCCACTGAAGCTTTCTTT
TRBD2,TRBJ2-5,TRBV11-1,-,CASSLERGGYQETQYF,TGTGCCAGCAGCTTAGAGCGGGGGGGGTACCAAGAGACCCAGTACTTC
-,TRBJ2-7,TRBV30,-,CAWTTKVQGLTYEQYF,TGTGCCTGGACTACCAAGGTCCAGGGACTTACCTACGAGCAGTACTTC
-,TRBJ2-3,TRBV5-1,-,CASSLEGARGRDTQYF,TGCGCCAGCAGCCTAGAGGGGGCGCGGGGCAGGGATACGCAGTATTTT
-,TRBJ2-2,TRBV5-4,-,CASSKTDTGELFF,TGTGCCAGCAGCAAGACAGACACCGGGGAGCTGTTTTTT
TRBD2,TRBJ2-3,TRBV18,-,CASSPGTGGSTDTQYF,TGTGCCAGCTCACCAGGGACGGGGGGAAGCACAGATACGCAGTATTTT
-,TRBJ2-2,TRBV19,-,CASSRGRMSDTGELFF,TGTGCCAGCAGCCGGGGAAGGATGTCGGACACCGGGGAGCTGTTTTTT
-,TRBJ1-5,TRBV15,few,CATSRDRGIHQPQHF,TGTGCCACCAGCAGAGATAGGGGGATACATCAGCCCCAGCATTTT
-,TRBJ2-2,TRBV30,-,CAWTRQSTGELFF,TGTGCCTGGACCCGACAGAGCACCGGGGAGCTGTTTTTT
TRBD2,TRBJ2-1,TRBV5-4,-,CASSPRGGRGAPYNEQFF,TGTGCCAGCAGCCCACGGGGTGGGCGGGGGGCCCCATACAATGAGCAGTTCTTC
-,TRBJ1-1,TRBV24-1,once,CATSDGRRRDTEAFF,TGTGCCACCAGTGATGGCAGGCGGAGGGACACTGAAGCTTTCTTT
TRBD1,TRBJ2-7,TRBV10-3,once,CAIRGIGTGVPPKLDEQYF,TGTGCCATCAGGGGAATTGGGACAGGGGTTCCACCCAAGCTCGACGAGCAGTACTTC
TRBD1,TRBJ2-7,TRBV28,-,CASRGTGGNEQYF,TGTGCCAGCCGGGGGACAGGGGGAAACGAGCAGTACTTC